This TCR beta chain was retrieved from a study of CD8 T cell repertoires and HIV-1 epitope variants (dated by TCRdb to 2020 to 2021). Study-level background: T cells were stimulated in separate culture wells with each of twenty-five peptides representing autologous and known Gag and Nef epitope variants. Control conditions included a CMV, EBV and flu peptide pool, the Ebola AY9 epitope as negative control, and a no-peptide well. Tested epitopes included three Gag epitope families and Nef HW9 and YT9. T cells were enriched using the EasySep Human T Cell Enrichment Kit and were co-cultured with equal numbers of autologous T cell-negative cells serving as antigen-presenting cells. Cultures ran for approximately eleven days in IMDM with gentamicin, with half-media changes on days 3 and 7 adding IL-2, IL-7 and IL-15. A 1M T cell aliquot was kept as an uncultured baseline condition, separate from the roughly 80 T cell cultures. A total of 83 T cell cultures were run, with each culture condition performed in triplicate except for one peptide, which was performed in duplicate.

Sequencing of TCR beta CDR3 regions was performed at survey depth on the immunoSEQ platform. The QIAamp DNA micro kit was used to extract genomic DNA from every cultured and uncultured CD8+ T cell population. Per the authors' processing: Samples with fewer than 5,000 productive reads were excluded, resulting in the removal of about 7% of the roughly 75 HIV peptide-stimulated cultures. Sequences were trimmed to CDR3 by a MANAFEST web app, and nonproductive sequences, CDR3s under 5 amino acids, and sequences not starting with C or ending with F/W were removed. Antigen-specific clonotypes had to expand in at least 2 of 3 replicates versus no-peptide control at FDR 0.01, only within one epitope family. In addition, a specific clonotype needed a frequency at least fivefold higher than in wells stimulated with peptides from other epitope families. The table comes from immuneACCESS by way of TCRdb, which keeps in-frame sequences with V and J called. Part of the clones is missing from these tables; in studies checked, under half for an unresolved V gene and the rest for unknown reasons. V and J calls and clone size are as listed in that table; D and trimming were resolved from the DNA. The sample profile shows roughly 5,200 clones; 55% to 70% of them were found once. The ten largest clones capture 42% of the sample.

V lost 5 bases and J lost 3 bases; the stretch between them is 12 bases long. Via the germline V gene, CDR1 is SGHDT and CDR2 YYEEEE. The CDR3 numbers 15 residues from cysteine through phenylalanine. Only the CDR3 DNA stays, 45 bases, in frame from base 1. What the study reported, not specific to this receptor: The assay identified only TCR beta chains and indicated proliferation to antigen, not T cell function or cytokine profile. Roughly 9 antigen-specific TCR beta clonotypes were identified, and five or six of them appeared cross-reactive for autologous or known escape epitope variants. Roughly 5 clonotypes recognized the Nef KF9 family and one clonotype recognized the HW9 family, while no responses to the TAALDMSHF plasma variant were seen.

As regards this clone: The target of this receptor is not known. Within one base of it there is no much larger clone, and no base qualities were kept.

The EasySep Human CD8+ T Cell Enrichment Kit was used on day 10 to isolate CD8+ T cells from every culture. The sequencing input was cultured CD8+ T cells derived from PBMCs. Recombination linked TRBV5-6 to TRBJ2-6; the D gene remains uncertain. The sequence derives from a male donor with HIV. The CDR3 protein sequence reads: CASRLGISGANVLTF. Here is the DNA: TGTGCCAGCAGACTTGGGATAAGTGGGGCCAACGTCCTGACTTTC.